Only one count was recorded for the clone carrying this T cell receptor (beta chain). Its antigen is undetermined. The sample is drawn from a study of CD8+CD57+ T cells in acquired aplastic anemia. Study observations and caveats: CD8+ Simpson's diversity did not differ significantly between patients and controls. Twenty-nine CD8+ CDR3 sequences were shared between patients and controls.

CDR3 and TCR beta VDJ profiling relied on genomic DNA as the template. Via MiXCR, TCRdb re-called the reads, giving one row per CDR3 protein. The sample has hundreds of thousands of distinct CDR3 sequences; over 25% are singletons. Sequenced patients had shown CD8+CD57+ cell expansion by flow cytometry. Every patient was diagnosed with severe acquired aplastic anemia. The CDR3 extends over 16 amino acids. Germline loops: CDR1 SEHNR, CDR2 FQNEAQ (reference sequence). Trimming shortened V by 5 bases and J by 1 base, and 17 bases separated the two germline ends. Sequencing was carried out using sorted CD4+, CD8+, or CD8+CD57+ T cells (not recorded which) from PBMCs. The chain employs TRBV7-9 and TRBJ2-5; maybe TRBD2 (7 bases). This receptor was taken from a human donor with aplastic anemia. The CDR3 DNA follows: TGTGCCAGCAGCCCCAAAGGGGGGGCTATCCAAGAGACCCAGTACTTC. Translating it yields CASSPKGGAIQETQYF.